Listed below are T cell receptor beta chains from one sample, sequenced in a study of blood T cell repertoires in COVID-19. Produced via immunoSEQ multiplex PCR; TCRdb's table is partial and in-frame only. Of around 120,000 clones in the sample, approximately 62% were seen once. Material: peripheral blood. The receptors derive from a man of 80 years or more with acute or convalescent COVID-19. Both conserved end residues are part of each CDR3. Each record gives: D gene, clone size, V gene, J gene, CDR3 protein, CDR3 DNA. The D gene is left open where the match is weak. Rows give clone size only sometimes, using once, few, many, or a class for an expanded clone.

NA	NA	TRBV28	TRBJ1-5	CASSPPQQGGQPQHF	TGTGCCAGCAGTCCTCCTCAACAGGGTGGTCAGCCCCAGCATTTT
NA	NA	TRBV29-1	TRBJ1-3	CSVGLMGGNTIYF	TGCAGCGTGGGACTAATGGGAGGAAACACCATATATTTT
TRBD2	NA	TRBV18	TRBJ2-3	CASSPGSGSSTDTQYF	TGTGCCAGCTCACCCGGAAGCGGGAGCAGCACAGATACGCAGTATTTT
NA	NA	TRBV3-1/TRBV3-2	TRBJ2-1	CASSRPPWAGAYNEQFF	TGTGCCAGCAGCCGTCCCCCTTGGGCGGGTGCCTACAATGAGCAGTTCTTC
NA	NA	TRBV3-1/TRBV3-2	TRBJ2-2	CASSRRGGAGELFF	TGTGCCAGCAGTCGTAGGGGGGGCGCCGGGGAGCTGTTTTTT
TRBD1	NA	TRBV6-6	TRBJ2-1	CASSYTGTGRYNEQFF	TGTGCCAGCAGTTACACCGGGACAGGGCGTTACAATGAGCAGTTCTTC
NA	NA	TRBV7-9	TRBJ2-2	CASSATVTGELFF	TGTGCCAGCAGCGCGACAGTTACCGGGGAGCTGTTTTTT
NA	few	TRBV23-1	TRBJ2-1	CASSAGGNSYNEQFF	TGCGCCTCCTCCGCCGGGGGAAACTCCTACAATGAGCAGTTCTTC
TRBD2	once	TRBV7-8	TRBJ2-7	CASSPGLAGVNEQYF	TGTGCCAGCAGCCCCGGACTAGCGGGAGTGAACGAGCAGTACTTC
TRBD1	few	TRBV6-5	TRBJ1-1	CASRNTGGSEAFF	TGTGCCAGCAGAAATACAGGGGGCAGTGAAGCTTTCTTT
NA	few	TRBV28	TRBJ2-2	CASSFPERLLNTGELFF	TGTGCCAGCAGTTTTCCAGAAAGACTCCTAAACACCGGGGAGCTGTTTTTT
NA	few	TRBV5-4	TRBJ2-3	CASSLFGTDTQYF	TGTGCCAGCAGCTTGTTCGGCACAGATACGCAGTATTTT
TRBD1	NA	TRBV6-5	TRBJ2-7	CASSYTYTGTGDEQYF	TGTGCCAGCAGTTACACCTACACCGGGACAGGAGACGAGCAGTACTTC
TRBD2	many	TRBV5-6	TRBJ2-7	CASSSSASGRYEQYF	TGTGCCAGCAGTTCGTCGGCTAGCGGACGCTACGAGCAGTACTTC
NA	once	TRBV3-1/TRBV3-2	TRBJ1-5	CASSRLNQPQHF	TGTGCCAGCAGCCGCCTAAATCAGCCCCAGCATTTT
TRBD2	NA	TRBV28	TRBJ2-7	CASTWGGYEQYF	TGTGCCAGCACTTGGGGGGGCTACGAGCAGTACTTC
TRBD1	NA	TRBV28	TRBJ2-7	CASITLPGQGGSSEQYF	TGTGCCAGCATCACCCTGCCGGGACAGGGGGGTTCGTCCGAGCAGTACTTC
NA	NA	TRBV19	TRBJ2-5	CASSIAGVETQYF	TGTGCCAGTAGTATAGCGGGGGTGGAGACCCAGTACTTC
NA	few	TRBV4-3	TRBJ2-2	CASSQDRGGAGELFF	TGCGCCAGCAGCCAAGATAGAGGAGGGGCCGGGGAGCTGTTTTTT
NA	NA	TRBV24-1	TRBJ1-1	CATSDHSRPTEAFF	TGTGCCACCAGTGACCACAGCCGGCCCACTGAAGCTTTCTTT
NA	many	TRBV5-4	TRBJ2-5	CASRLQGGETQYF	TGTGCCAGCAGACTCCAGGGGGGAGAGACCCAGTACTTC
TRBD1	medium-sized	TRBV9	TRBJ2-6	CASSVGQGTPLGANVLTF	TGTGCCAGCAGCGTAGGACAGGGAACCCCTCTGGGGGCCAACGTCCTGACTTTC
NA	NA	TRBV2	TRBJ2-7	CASSAVYEQYF	TGTGCCAGCAGTGCTGTATACGAGCAGTACTTC
NA	NA	TRBV19	TRBJ1-2	CASSIGGQSHGYTF	TGTGCCAGTAGTATAGGCGGACAGTCCCATGGCTACACCTTC
NA	NA	TRBV24-1	TRBJ2-3	CATSDLVGATDTQYF	TGTGCCACCAGTGATTTAGTTGGGGCCACAGATACGCAGTATTTT
NA	few	TRBV28	TRBJ1-6	CASSPLAGAGSPLHF	TGTGCCAGCAGTCCGCTAGCGGGGGCTGGCTCACCCCTCCACTTT
NA	NA	TRBV10-1	TRBJ2-7	CASSDAGQSYEQYF	TGCGCCAGCAGTGATGCAGGCCAGTCTTACGAGCAGTACTTC
NA	NA	TRBV27	TRBJ2-7	CASSPGKTYEQYF	TGTGCCAGCAGTCCCGGGAAAACCTACGAGCAGTACTTC
NA	NA	TRBV19	TRBJ1-2	CASSTPPPGYGYTF	TGTGCCAGTAGTACCCCACCCCCCGGGTATGGCTACACCTTC
NA	NA	TRBV7-9	TRBJ2-3	CACTGWGPDTQYF	TGTGCGTGTACAGGGTGGGGCCCAGATACGCAGTATTTT
TRBD1	many	TRBV27	TRBJ2-7	CASRRGQGYEQYF	TGTGCCAGCAGACGTGGACAGGGCTACGAGCAGTACTTC
NA	NA	TRBV29-1	TRBJ1-1	CSPFGQGTSQAFF	TGCAGCCCTTTCGGGCAGGGCACATCCCAAGCTTTCTTT
TRBD1	few	TRBV6-5	TRBJ2-7	CAVKGAGEQYF	TGTGCCGTAAAGGGGGCGGGCGAGCAGTACTTC
TRBD2	many	TRBV5-4	TRBJ2-2	CASSWLSSGDTGELFF	TGTGCCAGCAGCTGGCTGAGTAGCGGGGACACCGGGGAGCTGTTTTTT
NA	NA	TRBV30	TRBJ2-6	CAWGRGTGANVLTF	TGTGCCTGGGGAAGAGGGACTGGGGCCAACGTCCTGACTTTC
NA	NA	TRBV28	TRBJ1-1	CASSLKLEAFF	TGTGCCAGCAGTTTAAAACTTGAAGCTTTCTTT
NA	NA	TRBV19	TRBJ2-3	CASSAYSSDPSTDTQYF	TGTGCCAGTAGTGCCTATTCTAGCGATCCTAGCACAGATACGCAGTATTTT
NA	NA	TRBV27	TRBJ1-5	CASSLSFAQPQHF	TGTGCCAGCAGTTTATCGTTCGCGCAGCCCCAGCATTTT
NA	NA	TRBV6-2/TRBV6-3	TRBJ1-2	CASSYSVTTANYGYTF	TGTGCCAGCAGTTACTCTGTCACGACAGCCAACTATGGCTACACCTTC
TRBD2	NA	TRBV3-1/TRBV3-2	TRBJ2-5	CASSQAAGGQETQYF	TGTGCCAGCAGCCAAGCGGCGGGGGGCCAAGAGACCCAGTACTTC
NA	once	TRBV30	TRBJ2-3	CAWSARPGHPGDTQYF	TGTGCCTGGAGTGCTCGGCCGGGACACCCAGGCGATACGCAGTATTTT
TRBD1	NA	TRBV19	TRBJ1-1	CASIPGQVNTEAFF	TGTGCCAGTATCCCAGGACAGGTCAACACTGAAGCTTTCTTT
NA	many	TRBV29-1	TRBJ2-2	CSYGTYTGELFF	TGCAGCTACGGGACTTACACCGGGGAGCTGTTTTTT
TRBD2	NA	TRBV30	TRBJ2-2	CAWRYFSGRGTGELFF	TGTGCCTGGAGATACTTTAGCGGGAGGGGGACCGGGGAGCTGTTTTTT
NA	NA	TRBV11-2	TRBJ2-7	CASSPRIRDSYEQYF	TGTGCCAGCAGCCCCCGGATCCGGGACTCCTACGAGCAGTACTTC
TRBD1	NA	TRBV11-3	TRBJ1-5	CASSGDRVSNQPQHF	TGTGCCAGCAGCGGAGACAGGGTAAGCAATCAGCCCCAGCATTTT
NA	NA	TRBV27	TRBJ2-7	CASSLHEASSYEQYF	TGTGCCAGCAGTCTCCACGAGGCAAGCTCCTACGAGCAGTACTTC
TRBD1	NA	TRBV3-1/TRBV3-2	TRBJ1-4	CASSRTSGGQGYEKLFF	TGTGCCAGCAGCCGTACTAGTGGAGGACAGGGGTATGAAAAACTGTTTTTT
NA	NA	TRBV7-7	TRBJ2-2	CASSLGGSGELFF	TGTGCCAGCAGCTTAGGAGGGTCCGGGGAGCTGTTTTTT
TRBD1	many	TRBV3-1/TRBV3-2	TRBJ1-4	CASSQGRTGREKLFF	TGTGCCAGCAGCCAAGGACGGACAGGGCGGGAAAAACTGTTTTTT
TRBD2	few	TRBV27	TRBJ2-1	CASSSREEYNEQFF	TGTGCCAGCAGTTCGCGGGAGGAGTACAATGAGCAGTTCTTC
TRBD1	NA	TRBV5-8	TRBJ1-5	CASSLGTGGPHSNQPQHF	TGTGCCAGCAGCCTCGGGACAGGGGGACCCCATAGCAATCAGCCCCAGCATTTT
NA	few	TRBV6-5	TRBJ2-2	CAAGRGANTGELFF	TGTGCAGCCGGACGGGGAGCGAACACCGGGGAGCTGTTTTTT
TRBD1	once	TRBV3-1/TRBV3-2	TRBJ1-6	CASSKGGGRNSPLHF	TGTGCCAGCAGCAAAGGGGGCGGGAGGAATTCACCCCTCCACTTT
NA	NA	TRBV4-3	TRBJ1-5	CASSHQVYSNQPQHF	TGCGCCAGCAGCCACCAGGTTTATAGCAATCAGCCCCAGCATTTT
NA	NA	TRBV6-5	TRBJ1-1	CASSYSPGVGEAFF	TGTGCCAGCAGTTACTCACCAGGGGTGGGAGAAGCTTTCTTT
NA	NA	TRBV5-1	TRBJ1-1	CASSLGRRTEAFF	TGCGCCAGCAGCTTGGGGCGGCGGACTGAAGCTTTCTTT
TRBD1	NA	TRBV9	TRBJ1-1	CASSPQGRTGNTEAFF	TGTGCCAGCAGCCCTCAGGGGAGGACAGGGAACACTGAAGCTTTCTTT
NA	NA	TRBV7-2	TRBJ1-1	CASSLVPSGYGTEAFF	TGTGCCAGCAGCTTAGTCCCGTCGGGTTATGGCACTGAAGCTTTCTTT